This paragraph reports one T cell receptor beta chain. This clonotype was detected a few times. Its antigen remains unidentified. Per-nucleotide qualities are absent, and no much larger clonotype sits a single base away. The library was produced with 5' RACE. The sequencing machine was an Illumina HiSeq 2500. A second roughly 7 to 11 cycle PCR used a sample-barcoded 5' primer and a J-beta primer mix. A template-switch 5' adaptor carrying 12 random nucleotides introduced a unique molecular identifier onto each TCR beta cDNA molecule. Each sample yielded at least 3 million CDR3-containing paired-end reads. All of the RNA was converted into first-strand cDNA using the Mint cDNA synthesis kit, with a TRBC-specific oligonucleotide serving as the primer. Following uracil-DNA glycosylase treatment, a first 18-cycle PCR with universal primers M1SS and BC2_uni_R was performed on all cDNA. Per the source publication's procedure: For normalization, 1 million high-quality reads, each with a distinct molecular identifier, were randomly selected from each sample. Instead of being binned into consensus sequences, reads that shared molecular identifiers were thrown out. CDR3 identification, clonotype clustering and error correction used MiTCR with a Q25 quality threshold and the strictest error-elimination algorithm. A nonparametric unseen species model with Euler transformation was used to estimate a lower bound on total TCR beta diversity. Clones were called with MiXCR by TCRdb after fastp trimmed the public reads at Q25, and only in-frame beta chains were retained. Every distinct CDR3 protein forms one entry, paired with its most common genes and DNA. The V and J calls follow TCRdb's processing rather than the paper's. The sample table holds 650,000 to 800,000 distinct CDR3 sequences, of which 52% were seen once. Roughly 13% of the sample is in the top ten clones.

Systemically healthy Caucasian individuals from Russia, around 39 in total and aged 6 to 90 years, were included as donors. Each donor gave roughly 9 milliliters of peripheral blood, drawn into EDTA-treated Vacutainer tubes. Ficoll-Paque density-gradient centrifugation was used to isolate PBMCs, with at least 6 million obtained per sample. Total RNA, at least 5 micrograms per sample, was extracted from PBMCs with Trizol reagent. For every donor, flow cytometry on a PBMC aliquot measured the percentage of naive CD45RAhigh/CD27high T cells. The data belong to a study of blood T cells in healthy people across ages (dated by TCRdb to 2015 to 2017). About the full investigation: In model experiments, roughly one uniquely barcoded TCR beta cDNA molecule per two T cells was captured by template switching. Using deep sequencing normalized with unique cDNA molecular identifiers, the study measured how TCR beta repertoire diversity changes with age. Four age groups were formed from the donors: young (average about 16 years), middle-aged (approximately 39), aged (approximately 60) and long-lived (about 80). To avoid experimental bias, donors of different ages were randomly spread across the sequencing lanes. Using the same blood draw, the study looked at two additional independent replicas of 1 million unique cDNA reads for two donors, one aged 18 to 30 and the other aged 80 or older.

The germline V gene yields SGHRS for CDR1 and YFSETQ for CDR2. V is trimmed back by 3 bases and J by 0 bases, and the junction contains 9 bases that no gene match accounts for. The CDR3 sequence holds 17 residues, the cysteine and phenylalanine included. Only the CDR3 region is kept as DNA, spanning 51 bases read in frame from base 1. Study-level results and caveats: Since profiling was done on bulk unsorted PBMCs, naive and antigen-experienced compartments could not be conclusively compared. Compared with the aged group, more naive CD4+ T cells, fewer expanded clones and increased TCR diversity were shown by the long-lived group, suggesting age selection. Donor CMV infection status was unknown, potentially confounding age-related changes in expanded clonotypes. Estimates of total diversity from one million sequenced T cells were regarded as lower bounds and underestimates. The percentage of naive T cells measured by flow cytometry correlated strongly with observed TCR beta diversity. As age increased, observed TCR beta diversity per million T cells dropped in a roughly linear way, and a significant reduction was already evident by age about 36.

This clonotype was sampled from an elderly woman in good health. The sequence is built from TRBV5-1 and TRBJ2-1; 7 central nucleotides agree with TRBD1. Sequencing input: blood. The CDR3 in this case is CASSYTIRTGSYNEQFF. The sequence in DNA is TGCGCCAGCAGCTATACAATAAGGACAGGCTCCTACAATGAGCAGTTCTTC. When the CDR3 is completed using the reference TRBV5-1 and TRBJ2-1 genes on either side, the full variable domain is KAGVTQTPRYLIKTRGQQVTLSCSPISGHRSVSWYQQTPGQGLQFLFEYFSETQRNKGNFPGRFSGRQFSNSRSEMNVSTLELGDSALYLCASSYTIRTGSYNEQFFGPGTRLTVL.